This entry describes one TCR beta chain. Its antigen is unknown. Using immunoSEQ multiplex PCR, the repertoire was profiled, and TCRdb retains in-frame clones only, with some absent. The table has 100,000 or so clones, approximately 90% seen once. This record belongs to a study of OX40 agonist ivuxolimab in advanced cancers. Whole-study context: Cohort: roughly 80% men, mean age approximately 64, aged about 23 to 80. One patient with hepatocellular carcinoma and two with cutaneous melanoma, three in all, had partial responses. Study-wide results and caveats: Expanded clones were, on average, more numerous in CD8+ T cells than in CD4+.

Blood specimens came from baseline, cycle 4 day 1, and cycle 7 day 1. The CDR3 is 15 amino acids. Germline V CDR1 and CDR2: SGHDN, FVKESK. Trimming stripped 2 bases from V and 5 bases from J, with 15 bases between. The sample here was CD4+ or CD8+ T cells sorted from blood, taken in a trial of the OX40 agonist ivuxolimab. This clonotype originated in an adult with an advanced solid tumor such as melanoma, head and neck, liver or kidney cancer. The chain is built from TRBV14 and TRBJ2-5; possible D gene TRBD1, 6 bases. The CDR3 DNA follows: TGTGCCAGCAGCCAATCGGGTACAGGGTCGGAGACCCAGTACTTC. This gives the protein CASSQSGTGSETQYF.